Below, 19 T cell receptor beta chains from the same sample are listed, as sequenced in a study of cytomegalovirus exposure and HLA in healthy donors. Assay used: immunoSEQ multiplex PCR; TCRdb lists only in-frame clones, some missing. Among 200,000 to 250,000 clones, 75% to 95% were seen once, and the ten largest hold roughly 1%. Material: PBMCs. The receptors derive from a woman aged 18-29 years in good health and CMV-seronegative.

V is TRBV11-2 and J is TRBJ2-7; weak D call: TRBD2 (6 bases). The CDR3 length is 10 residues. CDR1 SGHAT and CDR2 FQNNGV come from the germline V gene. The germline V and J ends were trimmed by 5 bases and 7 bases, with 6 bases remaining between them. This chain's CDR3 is CASSAGEQYF. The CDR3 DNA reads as TGTGCCAGCAGCGCGGGGGAGCAGTACTTC.

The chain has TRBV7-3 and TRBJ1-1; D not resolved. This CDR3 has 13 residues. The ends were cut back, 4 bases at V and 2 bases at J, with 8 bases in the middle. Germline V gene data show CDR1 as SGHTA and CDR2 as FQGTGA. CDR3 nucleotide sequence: TGTGCCAGCAGCTCAGGACTAAACACTGAAGCTTTCTTT. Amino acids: CASSSGLNTEAFF.

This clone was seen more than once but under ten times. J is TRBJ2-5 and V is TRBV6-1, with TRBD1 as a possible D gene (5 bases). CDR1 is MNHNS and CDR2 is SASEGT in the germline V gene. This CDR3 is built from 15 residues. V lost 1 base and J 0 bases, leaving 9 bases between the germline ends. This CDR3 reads CASSEVQTDQETQYF. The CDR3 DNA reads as TGTGCCAGCAGTGAAGTCCAGACAGACCAAGAGACCCAGTACTTC.

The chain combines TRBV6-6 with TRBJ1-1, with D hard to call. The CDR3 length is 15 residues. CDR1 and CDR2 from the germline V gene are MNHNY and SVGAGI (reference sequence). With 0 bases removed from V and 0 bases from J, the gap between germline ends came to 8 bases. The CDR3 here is CASSYSRSLNTEAFF. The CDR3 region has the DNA TGTGCCAGCAGTTACTCGAGGTCATTGAACACTGAAGCTTTCTTT.

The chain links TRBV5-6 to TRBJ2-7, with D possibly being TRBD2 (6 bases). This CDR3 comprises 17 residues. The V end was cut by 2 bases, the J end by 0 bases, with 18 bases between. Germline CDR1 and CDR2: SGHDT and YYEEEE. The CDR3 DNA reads TGTGCCAGCAGCTTCGGCGCGGGGCGCCTCGGCTCCTACGAGCAGTACTTC. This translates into CASSFGAGRLGSYEQYF.

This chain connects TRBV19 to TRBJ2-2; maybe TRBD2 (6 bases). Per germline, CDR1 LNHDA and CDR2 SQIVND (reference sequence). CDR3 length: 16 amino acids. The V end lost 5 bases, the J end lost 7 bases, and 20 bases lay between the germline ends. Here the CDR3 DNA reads TGTGCCAGTAGTGCGGGACTTGAGAGAAAACTCGGGGAGCTGTTTTTT. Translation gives CASSAGLERKLGELFF.

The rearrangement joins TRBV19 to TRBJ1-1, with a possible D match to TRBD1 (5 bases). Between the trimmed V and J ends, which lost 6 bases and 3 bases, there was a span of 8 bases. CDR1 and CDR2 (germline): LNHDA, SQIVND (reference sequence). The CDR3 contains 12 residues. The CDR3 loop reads CASRDSDTEAFF. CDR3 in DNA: TGTGCCAGTAGAGACAGCGACACTGAAGCTTTCTTT.

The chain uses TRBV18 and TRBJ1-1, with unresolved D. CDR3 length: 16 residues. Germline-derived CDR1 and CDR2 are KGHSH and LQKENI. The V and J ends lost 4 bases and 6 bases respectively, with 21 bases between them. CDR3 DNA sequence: TGTGCCAGCTCACAACGACAAAATGGTTTAGAATCTGAAGCTTTCTTT. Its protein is CASSQRQNGLESEAFF.

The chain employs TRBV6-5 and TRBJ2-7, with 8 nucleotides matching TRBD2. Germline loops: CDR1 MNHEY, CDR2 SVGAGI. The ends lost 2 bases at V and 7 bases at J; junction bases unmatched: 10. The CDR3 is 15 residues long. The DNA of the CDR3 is TGTGCCAGCAGTTACAGGCTAGCGGGTGAGGGGGAGCAGTACTTC. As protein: CASSYRLAGEGEQYF.

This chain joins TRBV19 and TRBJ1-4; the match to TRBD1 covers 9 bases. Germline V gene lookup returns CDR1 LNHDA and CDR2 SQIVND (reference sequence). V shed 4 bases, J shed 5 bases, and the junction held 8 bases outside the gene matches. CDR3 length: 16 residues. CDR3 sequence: CASSTTLDRGNEKLFF. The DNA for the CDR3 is TGTGCCAGTAGTACTACATTGGACAGGGGAAATGAAAAACTGTTTTTT.

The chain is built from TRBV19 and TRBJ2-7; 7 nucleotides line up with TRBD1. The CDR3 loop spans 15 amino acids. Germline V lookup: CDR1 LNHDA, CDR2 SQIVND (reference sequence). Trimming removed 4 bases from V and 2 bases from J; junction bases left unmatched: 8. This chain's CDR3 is CASSTPTGNPYEQYF. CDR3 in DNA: TGTGCCAGTAGTACCCCGACAGGGAACCCCTACGAGCAGTACTTC. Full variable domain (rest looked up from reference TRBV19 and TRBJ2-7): DGGITQSPKYLFRKEGQNVTLSCEQNLNHDAMYWYRQDPGQGLRLIYYSQIVNDFQKGDIAEGYSVSREKKESFPLTVTSAQKNPTAFYLCASSTPTGNPYEQYFGPGTRLTVT.

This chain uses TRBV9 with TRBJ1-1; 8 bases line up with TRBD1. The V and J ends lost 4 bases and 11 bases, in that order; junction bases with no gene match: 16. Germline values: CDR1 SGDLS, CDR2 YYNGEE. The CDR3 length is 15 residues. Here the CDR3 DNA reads TGTGCCAGCAGCACCAGGGGACAGGTAGAGGAAGGGGCTTTCTTT. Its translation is CASSTRGQVEEGAFF.

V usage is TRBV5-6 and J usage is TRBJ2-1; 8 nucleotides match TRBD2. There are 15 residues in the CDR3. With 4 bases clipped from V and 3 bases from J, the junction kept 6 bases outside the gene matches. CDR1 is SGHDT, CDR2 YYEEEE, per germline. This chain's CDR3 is CASSLGRDDYNEQFF. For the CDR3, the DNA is TGTGCCAGCAGCCTCGGGAGGGATGACTACAATGAGCAGTTCTTC.

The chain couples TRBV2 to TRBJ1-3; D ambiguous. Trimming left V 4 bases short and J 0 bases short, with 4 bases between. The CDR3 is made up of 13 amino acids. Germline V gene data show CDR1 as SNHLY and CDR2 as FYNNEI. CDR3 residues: CASSAISGNTIYF. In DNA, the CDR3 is TGTGCCAGCAGTGCAATCTCTGGAAACACCATATATTTT.

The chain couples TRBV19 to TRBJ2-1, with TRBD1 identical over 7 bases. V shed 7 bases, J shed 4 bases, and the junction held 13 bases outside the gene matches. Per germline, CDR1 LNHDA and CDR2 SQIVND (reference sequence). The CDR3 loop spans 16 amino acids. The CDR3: CASTPTLSGQYNEQFF. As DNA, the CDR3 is TGTGCCAGTACTCCGACTCTCTCGGGACAGTACAATGAGCAGTTCTTC.

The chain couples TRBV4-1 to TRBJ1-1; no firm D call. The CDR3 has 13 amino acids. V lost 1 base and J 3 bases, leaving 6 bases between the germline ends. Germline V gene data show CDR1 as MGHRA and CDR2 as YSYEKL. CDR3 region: CASSQVAYTEAFF. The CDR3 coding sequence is TGCGCCAGCAGCCAAGTAGCCTACACTGAAGCTTTCTTT.

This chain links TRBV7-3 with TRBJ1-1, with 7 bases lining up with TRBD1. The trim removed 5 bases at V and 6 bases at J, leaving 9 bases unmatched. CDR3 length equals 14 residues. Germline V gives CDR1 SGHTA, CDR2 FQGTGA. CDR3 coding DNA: TGTGCCAGCAGCCCAGGGGGAGGTCTGCCTGAAGCTTTCTTT. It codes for CASSPGGGLPEAFF.

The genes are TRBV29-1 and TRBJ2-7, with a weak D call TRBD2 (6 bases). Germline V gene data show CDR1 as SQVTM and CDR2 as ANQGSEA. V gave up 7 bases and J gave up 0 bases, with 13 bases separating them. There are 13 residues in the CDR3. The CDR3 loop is CSARAGSSYEQYF. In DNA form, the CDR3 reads TGCAGCGCCCGAGCGGGTAGCTCCTACGAGCAGTACTTC.

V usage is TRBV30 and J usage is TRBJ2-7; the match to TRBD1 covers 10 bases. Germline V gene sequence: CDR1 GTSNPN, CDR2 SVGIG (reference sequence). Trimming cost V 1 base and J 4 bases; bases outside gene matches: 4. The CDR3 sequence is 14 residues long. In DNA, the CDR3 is TGTGCCTGGAGTGGGGACAGGGGTAGTTACGAGCAGTACTTC. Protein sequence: CAWSGDRGSYEQYF.